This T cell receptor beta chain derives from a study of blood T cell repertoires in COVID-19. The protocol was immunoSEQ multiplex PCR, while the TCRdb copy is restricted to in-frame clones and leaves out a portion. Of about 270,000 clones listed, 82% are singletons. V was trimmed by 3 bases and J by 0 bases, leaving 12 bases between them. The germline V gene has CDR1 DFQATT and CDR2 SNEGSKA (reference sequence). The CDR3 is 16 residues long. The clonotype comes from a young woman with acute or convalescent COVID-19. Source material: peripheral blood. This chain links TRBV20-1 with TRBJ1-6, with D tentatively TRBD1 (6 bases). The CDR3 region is CSASIQGSSYNSPLHF. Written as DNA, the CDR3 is TGCAGTGCTAGTATTCAGGGGAGCTCCTATAATTCACCCCTCCACTTT.